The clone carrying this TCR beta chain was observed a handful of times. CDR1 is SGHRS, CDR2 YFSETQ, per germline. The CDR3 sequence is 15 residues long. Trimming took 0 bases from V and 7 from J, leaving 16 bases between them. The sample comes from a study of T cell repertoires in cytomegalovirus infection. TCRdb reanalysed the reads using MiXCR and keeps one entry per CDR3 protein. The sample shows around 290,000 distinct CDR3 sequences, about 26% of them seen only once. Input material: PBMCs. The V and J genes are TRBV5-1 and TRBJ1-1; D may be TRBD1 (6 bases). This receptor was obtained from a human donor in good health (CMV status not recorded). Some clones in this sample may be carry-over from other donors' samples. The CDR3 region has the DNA TGCGCCAGCAGCTTGGGCGCGGGGGCGCGGAATGAAGCTTTCTTT. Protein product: CASSLGAGARNEAFF.